This T cell receptor beta chain originates from a study of cytomegalovirus exposure and HLA in healthy donors. Study results and limitations: The study designated about 180 TCR beta chains cytomegalovirus-associated. According to a subsequent analysis, TCR clusters identified in the first cohort showed a tendency to co-occur across the 100 to 150 validation repertoires.

The 120-subject validation cohort, separate from the approximately 670-subject first cohort, included the donors. Assay used: immunoSEQ multiplex PCR; TCRdb lists only in-frame clones, some missing. Of 78,000 or so clones in the sample, around 94% were seen once. Concerning this clone: Its antigen remains unidentified.

This clonotype was obtained from a woman under 30 in good health and CMV-seropositive. Material: PBMCs.

The CDR3 DNA sequence: TGCGCCAGCACCCCCCTAGCGGGAGGGGAAGAGACCCAGTACTTC. This translates into CASTPLAGGEETQYF. The chain has TRBV5-1 and TRBJ2-5; 12 bases match TRBD2. Trimming removed 6 bases from V and 3 bases from J; junction bases left unmatched: 6. Germline assignment: CDR1 SGHRS and CDR2 YFSETQ. CDR3 size: 15 residues.